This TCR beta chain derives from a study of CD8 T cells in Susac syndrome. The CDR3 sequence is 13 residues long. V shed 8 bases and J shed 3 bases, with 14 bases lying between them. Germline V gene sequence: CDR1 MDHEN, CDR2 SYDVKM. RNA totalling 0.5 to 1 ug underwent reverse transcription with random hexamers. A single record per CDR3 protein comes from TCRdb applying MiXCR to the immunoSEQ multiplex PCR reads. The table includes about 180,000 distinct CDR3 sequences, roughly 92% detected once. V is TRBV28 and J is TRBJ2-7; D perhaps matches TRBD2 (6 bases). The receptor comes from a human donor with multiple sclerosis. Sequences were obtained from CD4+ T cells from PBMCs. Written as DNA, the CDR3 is TGTGCCAGCGCTGCCCCCGGGAGCTACGAGCAGTACTTC. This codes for CASAAPGSYEQYF.